This T cell receptor (beta chain) is drawn from a study of T-cell memory formation after mild COVID-19. General study results and limits: Day 15 to 85 contracting clones showed balanced CD4/CD8; later expanders leaned CD4+. Most CD4+ clones that shrank were in CM and EM, while CD8+ ones turned up in EMRA.

TCRdb redid the calling of the 5' RACE reads with MiXCR, one entry per CDR3 protein. The data hold some 100,000 distinct CDR3 sequences, with 11% observed a single time. This clonotype was counted ten times or more. Its antigen is not known. CDR3 length: 15 amino acids. The V gene end was trimmed by 0 bases and the J gene end by 3 bases; junction bases not matched to a gene: 3. From germline, CDR1 is SGHRS and CDR2 YFSETQ. This clonotype was sampled from a man between 18 and 29 years old who had mild COVID-19 (a few samples of this study predate the infection). Cell type and time point are not known. The sequenced sample was PBMCs or a T cell subset sorted from them (not recorded which). V gene TRBV5-1 combines with J gene TRBJ1-1; TRBD1 matches at 9 bases. The CDR3 DNA sequence: TGCGCCAGCAGCTTGGGGAGACAGGGGGACACTGAAGCTTTCTTT. Encoded protein: CASSLGRQGDTEAFF.